These 24 T cell receptor beta chains were all obtained from the same sample, sequenced in a study of blood T cell repertoires in COVID-19. Clones were read by immunoSEQ multiplex PCR, and TCRdb kept only the in-frame ones, dropping some. Among tens of thousands of clones listed, 86% were seen once. The sequencing input was peripheral blood. These TCRs come from a woman in her sixties or seventies with acute or convalescent COVID-19.

This clone showed up just a few times. This sequence joins TRBV27 and TRBJ2-7, with D possibly matching TRBD2 (6 bases). This CDR3 has 14 residues. Looked up from germline, CDR1 is MNHEY and CDR2 is SMNVEV (reference sequence). Trimming cost V 3 bases and J 2 bases, with 11 bases left between them. The CDR3 sequence: CASSLGGTAYEQYF. As DNA, the CDR3 is TGTGCCAGCAGTTTGGGAGGAACTGCCTACGAGCAGTACTTC.

This chain links TRBV7-9 with TRBJ2-6, with D unclear. The V gene's germline CDR1 is SEHNR and CDR2 FQNEAQ (reference sequence). The CDR3 covers 16 residues. V was clipped by 3 bases and J by 2 bases, with 11 bases between them. The chain's CDR3 is CASSFGSPPGANVLTF. The CDR3 nucleotides are TGTGCCAGCAGCTTCGGGTCCCCGCCTGGGGCCAACGTCCTGACTTTC.

The chain recombines TRBV14 with TRBJ2-1; 10 bases map to TRBD2. The CDR3 covers 17 residues. J gave up 1 base and V 4 bases, and 7 bases lay outside the gene matches. Germline V CDR1 and CDR2: SGHDN, FVKESK. In DNA form, the CDR3 reads TGTGCCAGCAGCCGATTCACTAGCGGGGATTCCTACAATGAGCAGTTCTTC. Encoded protein: CASSRFTSGDSYNEQFF.

In DNA, the CDR3 is TGTGCCAGCACAGACAGAGACAATGAGCAGTTCTTC. Translating it yields CASTDRDNEQFF. The V gene is TRBV28, the J gene TRBJ2-1, with a weak D call TRBD1 (5 bases). V dropped 7 bases and J dropped 5 bases, with 9 bases sitting between them. This CDR3 spans 12 amino acids. Germline lookup yields CDR1 MDHEN and CDR2 SYDVKM.

This clone has just a few counts. CDR3 loop: CASSSGGAAPIYEQYF. The CDR3 DNA is TGTGCCAGCAGTTCCGGGGGGGCAGCTCCCATTTACGAGCAGTACTTC. The chain joins TRBV28 to TRBJ2-7; 8 positions agree with TRBD2. CDR1 is MDHEN, CDR2 SYDVKM, per germline. The CDR3 is made up of 16 amino acids. V trimming: 4 bases; J trimming: 4 bases; junction bases outside the gene matches: 12. The whole variable domain, filled in from reference TRBV28 and TRBJ2-7, reads DVKVTQSSRYLVKRTGEKVFLECVQDMDHENMFWYRQDPGLGLRLIYFSYDVKMKEKGDIPEGYSVSREKKERFSLILESASTNQTSMYLCASSSGGAAPIYEQYFGPGTRLTVT.

V is TRBV27 and J is TRBJ2-7; D is perhaps TRBD1 (6 bases). V lost 5 bases to trimming and J lost 4 bases, with 21 bases between them. There are 16 residues in the CDR3. Germline CDR1 and CDR2: MNHEY and SMNVEV (reference sequence). CDR3 in DNA: TGTGCCAGCAGTCAAGCCCCACAGGGCCTGGGGTACGAGCAGTACTTC. It codes for CASSQAPQGLGYEQYF.

The chain employs TRBV7-9 and TRBJ1-1; 8 bases match TRBD1. V shed 5 bases, J shed 1 base, and the junction held 15 bases outside the gene matches. Germline V CDR1 and CDR2: SEHNR, FQNEAQ (reference sequence). The CDR3 has 18 amino acids. The CDR3 protein is CASSPPKGGQVTNTEAFF. CDR3 DNA: TGTGCCAGCAGCCCACCTAAGGGGGGACAGGTTACGAACACTGAAGCTTTCTTT.

V and J are TRBV6-6 and TRBJ2-1; 12 nucleotides agree with TRBD2. This CDR3 is 15 amino acids long. Trimming cost V 6 bases and J 6 bases; bases outside gene matches: 6. CDR1 is MNHNY, CDR2 SVGAGI, per germline (reference sequence). CDR3 amino acids: CASRAGLAGGNEQFF. CDR3 in DNA: TGTGCCAGCAGAGCGGGACTAGCGGGCGGCAATGAGCAGTTCTTC.

This sequence joins TRBV3-1 (or the pseudogene TRBV3-2) and TRBJ2-2; D perhaps matches TRBD2 (5 bases). Deletions cut 2 bases from V and 6 bases from J, with 13 bases between. Germline V gene data show CDR1 as LGHDT and CDR2 as YNNKEL (reference sequence). This CDR3 spans 15 amino acids. The CDR3 reads CASSQRGKVAGELFF. In nucleotides, the CDR3 is TGTGCCAGCAGCCAACGGGGAAAAGTGGCCGGGGAGCTGTTTTTT.

V gene TRBV7-9 combines with J gene TRBJ1-1, with D uncertain. The CDR3 runs to 14 residues. The V end lost 5 bases, the J end lost 4 bases, and 14 bases lay between the germline ends. From germline, CDR1 is SEHNR and CDR2 FQNEAQ (reference sequence). In nucleotides, the CDR3 is TGTGCCAGCAGCCGTGTAGAGGGAGGCACTGAAGCTTTCTTT. This translates into CASSRVEGGTEAFF.

The chain carries TRBV5-8 and TRBJ1-4; tentatively, D is TRBD1 (6 bases). The CDR3 is made up of 15 amino acids. Germline loops: CDR1 SGHTS, CDR2 YDEGEE. V lost 5 bases and J 3 bases, leaving 14 bases between the germline ends. CDR3 DNA: TGTGCCAGCAGGCTGACTGGGGGCCCTAATGAAAAACTGTTTTTT. The encoded protein is CASRLTGGPNEKLFF.

The genes are TRBV4-3 and TRBJ1-2, with D uncertain. V lost 1 base to trimming and J lost 4 bases, with 10 bases between them. Germline CDR1 LGHNA, CDR2 YSLEER. This CDR3 comprises 14 residues. CDR3: CASSQVQVPYGYTF. DNA of the CDR3: TGCGCCAGCAGCCAAGTGCAGGTTCCCTATGGCTACACCTTC.

This chain joins TRBV3-1 (or the pseudogene TRBV3-2) and TRBJ1-5; D is undetermined. Trimming took 0 bases from V and 3 from J, leaving 15 bases between them. Germline CDR1 LGHDT, CDR2 YNNKEL (reference sequence). This CDR3 has 17 amino acids. CDR3 coding DNA: TGTGCCAGCAGCCAAGATCCAGGAGGCGATACCAATCAGCCCCAGCATTTT. Its translation is CASSQDPGGDTNQPQHF.

The gene calls are TRBV19 and TRBJ2-3; possible D gene TRBD1, 5 bases. The V gene lost 4 bases and the J gene lost 0 bases, with 8 bases spanning the gap. Germline CDR1 is LNHDA and CDR2 is SQIVND (reference sequence). The CDR3 extends over 14 amino acids. CDR3 protein: CASSRQPSTDTQYF. In nucleotides, the CDR3 is TGTGCCAGTAGTAGACAGCCTAGCACAGATACGCAGTATTTT.

The genes are TRBV19 and TRBJ2-6; 8 bases are a match to TRBD1. There are 16 residues in the CDR3. Germline-derived CDR1 and CDR2 are LNHDA and SQIVND (reference sequence). With 6 bases clipped from V and 1 base from J, the junction kept 5 bases outside the gene matches. For the CDR3, the DNA is TGTGCCAGTAGAGGCAGGGGGCAATCTGGGGCCAACGTCCTGACTTTC. Encoded protein: CASRGRGQSGANVLTF. Complete variable domain (other parts from reference TRBV19 and TRBJ2-6): DGGITQSPKYLFRKEGQNVTLSCEQNLNHDAMYWYRQDPGQGLRLIYYSQIVNDFQKGDIAEGYSVSREKKESFPLTVTSAQKNPTAFYLCASRGRGQSGANVLTFGAGSRLTVL.

This sequence joins TRBV19 and TRBJ1-1, with D possibly TRBD1 on 6 matching bases. The CDR3 has 14 residues. V lost 1 base and J lost 2, with 8 bases in between. Per germline, CDR1 LNHDA and CDR2 SQIVND (reference sequence). This chain's CDR3 is CASSIAGGNTEAFF. The CDR3 DNA is TGTGCCAGTAGTATAGCGGGGGGCAACACTGAAGCTTTCTTT.

V and J are TRBV29-1 and TRBJ2-7; 8 nucleotides agree with TRBD1. V dropped 3 bases and J dropped 0; count of bases not matched to a gene: 1. This CDR3 is built from 13 residues. Germline V lookup: CDR1 SQVTM, CDR2 ANQGSEA. The CDR3 sequence is CSVDDRGSYEQYF. CDR3 bases: TGCAGCGTTGATGACAGGGGCTCCTACGAGCAGTACTTC.

J is TRBJ2-3 and V is TRBV5-4; 11 bases match TRBD1. V shed 0 bases, J shed 4 bases, and the junction held 4 bases outside the gene matches. The CDR3 has 16 amino acids. Germline V CDR1 and CDR2: SGHNT, YYREEE (reference sequence). The CDR3 DNA is TGTGCCAGCAGCTTGGGTTTGGGACAGGGGGCAGATACGCAGTATTTT. Translated, it gives CASSLGLGQGADTQYF.

The chain has TRBV2 and TRBJ2-3; D gene unclear. V was clipped by 6 bases and J by 1 base, with 5 bases between them. CDR1 SNHLY and CDR2 FYNNEI come from the germline V gene. The CDR3 runs to 12 residues. DNA of the CDR3: TGTGCCAGCAGCTCAGGCACAGATACGCAGTATTTT. Translated, it gives CASSSGTDTQYF.

The chain is built from TRBV7-3 and TRBJ2-4; D perhaps matches TRBD2 (5 bases). CDR3 length equals 13 residues. Trimming took 4 bases from V and 6 from J, leaving 10 bases between them. CDR1 and CDR2 from the germline V gene are SGHTA and FQGTGA. This CDR3 reads CASSYGLGNIQYF. The DNA of the CDR3 is TGTGCCAGCAGCTACGGACTGGGAAACATTCAGTACTTC. Full variable domain (remainder filled in from reference TRBV7-3 and TRBJ2-4): GAGVSQTPSNKVTEKGKYVELRCDPISGHTALYWYRQSLGQGPEFLIYFQGTGAADDSGLPNDRFFAVRPEGSVSTLKIQRTERGDSAVYLCASSYGLGNIQYFGAGTRLSVL.

This clone was recorded only once. The chain joins TRBV12-5 to TRBJ2-5; 8 bases agree with TRBD1. The germline V gene has CDR1 LGHNT and CDR2 FRNRAP. J was trimmed by 3 bases and V by 7 bases; bases with no gene match: 13. This CDR3 spans 16 amino acids. The CDR3, as DNA: TGTGCTAGTGCCTTAGACAGGGGCGGCGGGAAAGAGACCCAGTACTTC. Translating it yields CASALDRGGGKETQYF.

J is TRBJ1-2 and V is TRBV5-6; D ambiguous. CDR1 is SGHDT and CDR2 is YYEEEE in the germline V gene. Trimming took 4 bases from V and 3 from J, leaving 10 bases between them. CDR3 length: 13 residues. The CDR3, as DNA: TGTGCCAGCAGCGCAGCGGTAGACTATGGCTACACCTTC. The encoded protein is CASSAAVDYGYTF.

The chain joins TRBV3-1 (or the pseudogene TRBV3-2) to TRBJ1-2; TRBD1 matches at 9 bases. With 3 bases clipped from V and 4 bases from J, the junction kept 6 bases outside the gene matches. CDR3 length: 15 residues. The V gene's germline CDR1 is LGHDT and CDR2 YNNKEL (reference sequence). The CDR3 spells CASSQRGQGGYGYTF. In DNA, the CDR3 is TGTGCCAGCAGCCAGAGGGGACAGGGAGGCTATGGCTACACCTTC.

The CDR3: CASSPGRGANVLTF. Here the CDR3 DNA reads TGCGCCAGCAGCCCGGGTCGGGGGGCCAACGTCCTGACTTTC. The genes are TRBV4-1 and TRBJ2-6; D ambiguous. The V gene lost 4 bases and the J gene lost 4 bases, with 8 bases spanning the gap. The CDR3 is 14 residues long. From germline, CDR1 is MGHRA and CDR2 YSYEKL.